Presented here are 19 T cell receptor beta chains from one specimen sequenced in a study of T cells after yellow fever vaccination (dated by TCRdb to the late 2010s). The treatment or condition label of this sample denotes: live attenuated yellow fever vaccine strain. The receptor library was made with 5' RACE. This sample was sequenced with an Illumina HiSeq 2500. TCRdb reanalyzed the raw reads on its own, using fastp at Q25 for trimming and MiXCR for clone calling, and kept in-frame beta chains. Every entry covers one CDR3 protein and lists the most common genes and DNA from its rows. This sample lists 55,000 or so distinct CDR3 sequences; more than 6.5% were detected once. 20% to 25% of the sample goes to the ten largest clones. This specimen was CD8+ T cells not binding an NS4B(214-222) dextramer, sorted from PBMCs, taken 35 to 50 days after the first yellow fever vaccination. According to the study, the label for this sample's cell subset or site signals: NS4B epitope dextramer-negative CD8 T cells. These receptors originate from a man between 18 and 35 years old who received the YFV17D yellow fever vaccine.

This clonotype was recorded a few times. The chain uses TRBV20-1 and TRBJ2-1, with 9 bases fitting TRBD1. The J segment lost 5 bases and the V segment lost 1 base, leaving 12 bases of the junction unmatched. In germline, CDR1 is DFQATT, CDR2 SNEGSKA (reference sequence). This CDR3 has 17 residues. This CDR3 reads CSARVRTGVTWDNEQFF. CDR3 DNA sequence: TGCAGTGCTAGAGTAAGGACAGGGGTCACCTGGGACAATGAGCAGTTCTTC.

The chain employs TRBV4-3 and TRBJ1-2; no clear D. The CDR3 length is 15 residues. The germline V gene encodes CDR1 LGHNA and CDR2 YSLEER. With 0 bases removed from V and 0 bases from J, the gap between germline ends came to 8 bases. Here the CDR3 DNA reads TGCGCCAGCAGCCAAGAAGTAACAGCTAACTATGGCTACACCTTC. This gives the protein CASSQEVTANYGYTF.

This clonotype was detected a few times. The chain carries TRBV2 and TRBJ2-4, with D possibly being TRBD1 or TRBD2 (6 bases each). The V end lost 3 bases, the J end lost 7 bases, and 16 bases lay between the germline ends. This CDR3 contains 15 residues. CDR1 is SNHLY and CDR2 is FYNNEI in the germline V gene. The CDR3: CASSDSRGPGNIQYF. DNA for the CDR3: TGTGCCAGCAGTGATTCTCGGGGGCCTGGGAACATTCAGTACTTC.

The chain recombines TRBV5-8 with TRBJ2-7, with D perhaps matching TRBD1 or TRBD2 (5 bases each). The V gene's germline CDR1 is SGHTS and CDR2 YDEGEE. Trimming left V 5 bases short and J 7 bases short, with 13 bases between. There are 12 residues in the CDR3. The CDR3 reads CASSFEGREQYF. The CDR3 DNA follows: TGTGCCAGCAGTTTCGAGGGGAGAGAGCAGTACTTC.

CDR3 residues: CASSGGLRETQYF. As DNA, the CDR3 is TGTGCCAGTAGTGGGGGACTCCGGGAGACCCAGTACTTC. The chain employs TRBV19 and TRBJ2-5; D may be TRBD2 (6 bases). The CDR3 consists of 13 residues. In germline, CDR1 is LNHDA, CDR2 SQIVND (reference sequence). V lost 5 bases and J lost 5, with 12 bases in between.

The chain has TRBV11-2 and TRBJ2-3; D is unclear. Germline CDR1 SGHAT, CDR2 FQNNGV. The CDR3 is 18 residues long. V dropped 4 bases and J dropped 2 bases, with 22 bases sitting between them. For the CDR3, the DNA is TGTGCCAGCAGCTCCCGTGCGGTGAAGCTGCCTATCACAGATACGCAGTATTTT. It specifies CASSSRAVKLPITDTQYF.

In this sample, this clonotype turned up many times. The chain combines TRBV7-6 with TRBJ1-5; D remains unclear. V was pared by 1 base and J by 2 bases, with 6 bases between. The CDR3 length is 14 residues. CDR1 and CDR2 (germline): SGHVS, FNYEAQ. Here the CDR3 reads CASSLDAGNQPQHF. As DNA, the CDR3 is TGTGCCAGCAGCTTAGATGCGGGCAATCAGCCCCAGCATTTT. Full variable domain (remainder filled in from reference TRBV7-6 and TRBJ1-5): GAGVSQSPRYKVTKRGQDVALRCDPISGHVSLYWYRQALGQGPEFLTYFNYEAQQDKSGLPNDRFSAERPEGSISTLTIQRTEQRDSAMYRCASSLDAGNQPQHFGDGTRLSIL.

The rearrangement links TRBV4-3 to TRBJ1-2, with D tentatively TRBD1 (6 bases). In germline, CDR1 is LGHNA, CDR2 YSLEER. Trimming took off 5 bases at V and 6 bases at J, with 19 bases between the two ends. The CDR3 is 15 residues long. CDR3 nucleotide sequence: TGCGCCAGCAGCTCCGAAAGGGGGACATCACATGGCTACACCTTC. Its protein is CASSSERGTSHGYTF.

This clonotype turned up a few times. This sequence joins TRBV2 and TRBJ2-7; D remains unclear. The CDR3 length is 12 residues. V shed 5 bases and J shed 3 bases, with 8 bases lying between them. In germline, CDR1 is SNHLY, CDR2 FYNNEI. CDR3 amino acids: CASSTDFYEQYV. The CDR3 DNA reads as TGTGCCAGCAGTACTGACTTCTACGAGCAGTACGTC.

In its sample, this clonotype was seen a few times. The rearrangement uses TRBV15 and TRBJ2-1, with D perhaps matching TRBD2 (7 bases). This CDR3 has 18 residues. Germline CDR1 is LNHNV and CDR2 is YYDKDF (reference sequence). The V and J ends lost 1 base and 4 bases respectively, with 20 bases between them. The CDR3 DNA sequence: TGTGCCACCAGCAGAGTCCTGAATATTGGGGGGGCGTACAATGAGCAGTTCTTC. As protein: CATSRVLNIGGAYNEQFF.

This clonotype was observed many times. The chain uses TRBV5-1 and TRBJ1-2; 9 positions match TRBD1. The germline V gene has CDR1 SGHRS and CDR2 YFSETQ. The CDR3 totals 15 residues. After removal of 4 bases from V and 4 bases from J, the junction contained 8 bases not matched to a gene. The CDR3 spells CASSQGQGLVYGYTF. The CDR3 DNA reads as TGCGCCAGCAGCCAGGGACAGGGATTAGTCTATGGCTACACCTTC.

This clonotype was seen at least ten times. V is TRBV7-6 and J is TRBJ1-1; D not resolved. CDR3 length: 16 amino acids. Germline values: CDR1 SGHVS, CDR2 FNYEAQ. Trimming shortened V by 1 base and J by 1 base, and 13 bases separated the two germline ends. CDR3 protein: CASSLGVGMGNTEAFF. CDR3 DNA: TGTGCCAGCAGCTTAGGTGTGGGGATGGGGAACACTGAAGCTTTCTTT.

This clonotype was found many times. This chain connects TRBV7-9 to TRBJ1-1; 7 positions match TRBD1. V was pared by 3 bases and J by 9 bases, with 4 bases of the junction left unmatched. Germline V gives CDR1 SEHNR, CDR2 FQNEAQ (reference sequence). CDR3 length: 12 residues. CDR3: CASSLRGGKAFF. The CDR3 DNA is TGTGCCAGCAGCTTGAGAGGGGGCAAAGCTTTCTTT.

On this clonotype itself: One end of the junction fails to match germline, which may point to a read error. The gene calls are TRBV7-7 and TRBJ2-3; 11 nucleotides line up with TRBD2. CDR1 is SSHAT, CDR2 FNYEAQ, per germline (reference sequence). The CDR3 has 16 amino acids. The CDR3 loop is CASSLRLAGGFDTQYF. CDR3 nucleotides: TGTGCTAGCAGCTTACGTCTAGCGGGGGGATTTGATACGCAGTATTTT.

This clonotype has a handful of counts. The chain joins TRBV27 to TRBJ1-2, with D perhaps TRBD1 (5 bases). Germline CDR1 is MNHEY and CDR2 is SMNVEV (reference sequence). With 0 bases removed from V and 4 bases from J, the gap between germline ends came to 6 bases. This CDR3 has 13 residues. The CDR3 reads CASSLSGTYGYTF. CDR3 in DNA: TGTGCCAGCAGTTTATCCGGGACCTATGGCTACACCTTC.

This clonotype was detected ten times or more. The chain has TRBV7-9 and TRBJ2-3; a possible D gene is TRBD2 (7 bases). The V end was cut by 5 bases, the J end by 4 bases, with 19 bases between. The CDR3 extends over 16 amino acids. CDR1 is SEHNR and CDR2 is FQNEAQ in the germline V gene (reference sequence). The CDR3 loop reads CASSAPRGGAPDTQYF. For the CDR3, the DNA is TGTGCCAGCAGCGCGCCGAGGGGGGGCGCCCCAGATACGCAGTATTTT.

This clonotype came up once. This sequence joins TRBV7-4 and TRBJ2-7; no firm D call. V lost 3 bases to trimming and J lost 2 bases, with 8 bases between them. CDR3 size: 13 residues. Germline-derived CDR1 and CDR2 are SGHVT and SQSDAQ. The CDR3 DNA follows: TGTGCCAGCAGCTTTTGTATGCCCTACGAGCAGTACTTC. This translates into CASSFCMPYEQYF. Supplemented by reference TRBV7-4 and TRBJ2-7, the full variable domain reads GAGVSQSPRYKVAKRGRDVALRCDSISGHVTLYWYRQTLGQGSEVLTYSQSDAQRDKSGRPSGRFSAERPERSVSTLKIQRTEQGDSAVYLCASSFCMPYEQYFGPGTRLTVT.

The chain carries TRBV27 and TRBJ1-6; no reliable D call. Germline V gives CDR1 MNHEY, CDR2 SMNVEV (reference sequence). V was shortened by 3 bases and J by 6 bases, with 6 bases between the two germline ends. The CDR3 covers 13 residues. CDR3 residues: CASSFAGNSPLHF. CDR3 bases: TGTGCCAGCAGTTTCGCGGGTAATTCACCCCTCCACTTT.

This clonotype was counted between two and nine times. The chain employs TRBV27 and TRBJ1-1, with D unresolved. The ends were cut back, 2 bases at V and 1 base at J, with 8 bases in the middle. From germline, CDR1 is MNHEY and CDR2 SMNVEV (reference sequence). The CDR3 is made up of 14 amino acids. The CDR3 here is CASSLIPRNTEAFF. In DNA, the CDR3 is TGTGCCAGCAGTTTAATCCCCAGGAACACTGAAGCTTTCTTT.